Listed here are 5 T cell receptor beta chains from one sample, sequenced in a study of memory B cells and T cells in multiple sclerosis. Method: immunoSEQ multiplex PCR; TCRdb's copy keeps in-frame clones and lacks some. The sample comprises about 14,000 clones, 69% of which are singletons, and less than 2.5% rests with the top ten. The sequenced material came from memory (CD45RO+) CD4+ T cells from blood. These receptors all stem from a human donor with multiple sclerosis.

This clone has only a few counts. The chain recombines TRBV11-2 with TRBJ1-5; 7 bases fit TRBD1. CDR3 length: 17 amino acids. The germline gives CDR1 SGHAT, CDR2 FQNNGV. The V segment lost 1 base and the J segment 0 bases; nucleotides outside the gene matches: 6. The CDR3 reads CASSLGRTGNSNQPQHF. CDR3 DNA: TGTGCCAGCAGCTTAGGCCGGACAGGAAATAGCAATCAGCCCCAGCATTTT.

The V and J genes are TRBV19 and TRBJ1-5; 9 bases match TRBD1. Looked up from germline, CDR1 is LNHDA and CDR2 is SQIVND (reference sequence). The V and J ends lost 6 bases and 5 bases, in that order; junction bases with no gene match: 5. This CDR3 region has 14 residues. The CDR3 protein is CASRKTGGYQPQHF. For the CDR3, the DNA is TGTGCCAGTAGGAAAACAGGGGGCTATCAGCCCCAGCATTTT.

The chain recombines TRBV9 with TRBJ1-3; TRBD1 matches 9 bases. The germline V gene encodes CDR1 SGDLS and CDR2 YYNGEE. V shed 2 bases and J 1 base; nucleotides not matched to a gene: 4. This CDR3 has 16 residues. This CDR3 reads CASSVAGQGSGNTIYF. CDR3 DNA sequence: TGTGCCAGCAGCGTGGCGGGACAGGGATCTGGAAACACCATATATTTT.

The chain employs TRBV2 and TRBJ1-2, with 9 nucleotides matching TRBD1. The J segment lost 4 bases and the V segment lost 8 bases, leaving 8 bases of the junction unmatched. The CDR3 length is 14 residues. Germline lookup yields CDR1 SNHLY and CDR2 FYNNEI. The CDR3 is CASSGQGSTYGYTF. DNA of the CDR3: TGTGCCAGCTCGGGACAGGGATCCACCTATGGCTACACCTTC.

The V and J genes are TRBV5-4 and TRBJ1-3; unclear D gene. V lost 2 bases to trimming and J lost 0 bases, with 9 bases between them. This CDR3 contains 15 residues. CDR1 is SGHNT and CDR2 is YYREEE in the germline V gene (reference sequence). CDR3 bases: TGTGCCAGCAGCTTCGGCGGAAGCTCTGGAAACACCATATATTTT. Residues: CASSFGGSSGNTIYF.